This TCR beta chain was sequenced during a study of cytomegalovirus exposure and HLA in healthy donors. CDR3 length: 15 amino acids. Trimming removed 4 bases from V and 4 bases from J, with 18 bases in between. Germline CDR1 reads SGDLS; CDR2 reads YYNGEE. Concerning this clone itself: What it binds is not known.

With 60 Vbeta and 13 Jbeta primers, the PCR was carried out. The protocol was immunoSEQ multiplex PCR, while the TCRdb copy is restricted to in-frame clones and leaves out a portion. This repertoire shows tens of thousands of clones, roughly 80% found once; its top ten account for about a tenth. Broader study findings: Most TCRs appeared rarely, but some public TCRs recurred in many donors. It was confirmed in vitro that a few of the CMV-associated chains were specific for CMV antigens. In a later analysis, HLA-associated beta chains showed higher expansion and lower generation probabilities than comparable chains.

The sequence came from a human donor in good health. Sequencing was done on a sample of PBMCs. The J gene is TRBJ2-7, the V gene TRBV9; the D is unclear. The CDR3 DNA follows: TGTGCCAGCAGCCCCCTAGATGGCAATAGTTACGAGCAGTACTTC. This encodes CASSPLDGNSYEQYF.